Following are 15 T cell receptor beta chains from one sample sequenced in a study of blood T cell repertoires in COVID-19. This table comes from immunoSEQ multiplex PCR, and its TCRdb copy is limited to in-frame clones, with some not included. The sample contains 100,000 or so clones, around 83% of which appear only once. Sequencing was done on a sample of peripheral blood. The source is a woman older than 75 with acute or convalescent COVID-19.

The V gene is TRBV12-5, the J gene TRBJ2-3; no definite D call. The CDR3 has 12 amino acids. Germline V gene sequence: CDR1 LGHNT, CDR2 FRNRAP. Trimming shortened V by 10 bases and J by 2 bases, and 10 bases separated the two germline ends. The CDR3 sequence: CATSTSTDTQYF. The DNA of the CDR3 is TGTGCTACCTCCACTTCCACAGATACGCAGTATTTT. The full variable domain, its missing parts supplied by reference TRBV12-5 and TRBJ2-3, is DARVTQTPRHKVTEMGQEVTMRCQPILGHNTVFWYRQTMMQGLELLAYFRNRAPLDDSGMPKDRFSAEMPDATLATLKIQPSEPRDSAVYFCATSTSTDTQYFGPGTRLTVL.

This chain uses TRBV29-1 with TRBJ1-4, with 8 bases aligning to TRBD1. The CDR3 covers 13 residues. CDR1 and CDR2 (germline): SQVTM, ANQGSEA. Trimming took 4 bases from V and 8 from J; bases not matched to a gene: 6. The CDR3, as DNA: TGCAGCGTTGTAATTGGACAGGGCGAAAAACTGTTTTTT. This sequence encodes CSVVIGQGEKLFF.

V and J are TRBV28 and TRBJ1-4; TRBD1 is a possible D gene (5 bases). V lost 3 bases, J lost 7 bases, and 15 bases lay in between. Germline CDR1 reads MDHEN; CDR2 reads SYDVKM. The CDR3 totals 15 residues. Here the CDR3 reads CASSLRQGGAEKLFF. The DNA of the CDR3 is TGTGCCAGCAGTTTGAGGCAGGGTGGGGCTGAAAAACTGTTTTTT.

Points on this clone: This specimen includes other DNA sequences encoding the same CDR3. The chain couples TRBV18 to TRBJ2-1; tentatively, D is TRBD1 (5 bases). Germline values: CDR1 KGHSH, CDR2 LQKENI. The CDR3 length is 13 residues. The V gene lost 3 bases and the J gene lost 5 bases, with 8 bases spanning the gap. The CDR3 DNA reads TGTGCCAGCTCACCGACACAGGACAATGAGCAGTTCTTC. As protein: CASSPTQDNEQFF.

The V gene is TRBV2, the J gene TRBJ2-4, with TRBD1 matching 7 bases. The CDR3 contains 14 residues. Germline CDR1 and CDR2: SNHLY and FYNNEI. V lost 6 bases and J lost 6; bases outside the gene matches: 8. The CDR3 sequence: CASRPRQGSNIQYF. The CDR3 DNA sequence: TGTGCCAGCAGGCCTCGACAGGGTTCAAACATTCAGTACTTC.

This chain joins TRBV19 and TRBJ1-2; the D gene is possibly TRBD1 (5 bases). Trimming cost V 7 bases and J 2 bases, with 14 bases left between them. The CDR3 loop spans 14 amino acids. Looked up from germline, CDR1 is LNHDA and CDR2 is SQIVND (reference sequence). The DNA for the CDR3 is TGTGCCAGTACCCCTGACAGCCGAAACTATGGCTACACCTTC. This sequence encodes CASTPDSRNYGYTF.

The chain combines TRBV4-1 with TRBJ1-1; TRBD1 matches at 10 bases. J lost 6 bases, V lost 4 bases, and 2 bases had no gene match. This CDR3 has 13 amino acids. CDR1 is MGHRA and CDR2 is YSYEKL in the germline V gene. This CDR3 reads CASSLGQGAEAFF. The CDR3 coding sequence is TGCGCCAGCAGCCTTGGACAGGGGGCTGAAGCTTTCTTT.

V is TRBV2 and J is TRBJ1-2; D gene ambiguous. The germline gives CDR1 SNHLY, CDR2 FYNNEI. With 4 bases removed from V and 2 bases from J, the gap between germline ends came to 11 bases. The CDR3 has 14 residues. The CDR3 sequence is CASSAAVQNYGYTF. CDR3 nucleotides: TGTGCCAGCAGTGCTGCAGTACAGAACTATGGCTACACCTTC.

This clone was observed a few times. The CDR3 protein is CASSEGGGKDYGYTF. CDR3 coding DNA: TGTGCCAGCAGTGAAGGGGGGGGTAAAGACTATGGCTACACCTTC. The V call is TRBV2, the J call TRBJ1-2; weak D call: TRBD1 (5 bases). V was trimmed by 1 base and J by 3 bases, leaving 12 bases between them. In germline, CDR1 is SNHLY, CDR2 FYNNEI. The CDR3 covers 15 residues.

The chain couples TRBV6-6 to TRBJ1-4, with TRBD1 identical over 10 bases. Trimming took 8 bases from V and 7 from J; bases not matched to a gene: 4. The CDR3 extends over 13 amino acids. Germline CDR1 reads MNHNY; CDR2 reads SVGAGI (reference sequence). The CDR3 sequence is CASSRDRGEKLFF. DNA for the CDR3: TGTGCCAGCTCCCGGGACAGGGGTGAAAAACTGTTTTTT.

This clone was seen a single time. The chain joins TRBV18 to TRBJ1-5; D unresolved. The CDR3 length is 17 residues. Trimming pared 0 bases from V and 2 bases from J, leaving 14 bases between. CDR1 and CDR2 from the germline V gene are KGHSH and LQKENI. This CDR3 is CASSPPGGLRGNQPQHF. CDR3 coding DNA: TGTGCCAGCTCACCACCGGGTGGACTTAGGGGCAATCAGCCCCAGCATTTT.

The chain is built from TRBV10-3 and TRBJ1-5; unclear D gene. Germline values: CDR1 ENHRY, CDR2 SYGVKD. CDR3 length: 19 amino acids. V lost 0 bases and J lost 0, with 18 bases in between. CDR3 amino acids: CAISESVTTSKDSNQPQHF. CDR3 sequence (DNA): TGTGCCATCAGTGAGTCAGTCACGACTTCTAAAGATAGCAATCAGCCCCAGCATTTT.

This chain uses TRBV7-9 with TRBJ2-3, with D possibly matching TRBD1 (5 bases). V was shortened by 1 base and J by 1 base, with 9 bases between the two germline ends. Looked up from germline, CDR1 is SEHNR and CDR2 is FQNEAQ (reference sequence). The CDR3 runs 15 residues. CDR3 sequence reads: CASSLVTGGTDTQYF. The DNA for the CDR3 is TGTGCCAGCAGCTTAGTAACAGGAGGCACAGATACGCAGTATTTT.

This clone was seen a few times. V usage is TRBV7-9 and J usage is TRBJ1-2, with D possibly matching TRBD1 (6 bases). Trimming took off 5 bases at V and 4 bases at J, with 14 bases between the two ends. The CDR3 spans 14 residues. From germline, CDR1 is SEHNR and CDR2 FQNEAQ (reference sequence). The CDR3: CASSHDDRTYGYTF. The CDR3 DNA follows: TGTGCCAGCAGCCACGACGACAGGACCTATGGCTACACCTTC.

V gene TRBV7-2 combines with J gene TRBJ2-3, with 8 bases aligning to TRBD2. This CDR3 comprises 16 residues. The V segment lost 4 bases and the J segment 3 bases; nucleotides outside the gene matches: 9. Germline V gene lookup returns CDR1 SGHTA and CDR2 FQGNSA. This chain's CDR3 is CASSSRGSGKTDTQYF. The CDR3 coding sequence is TGTGCCAGCAGCTCACGTGGTAGCGGGAAGACAGATACGCAGTATTTT.